This paragraph covers one TCR beta chain sequence. These data originate in a study of technical replicates of blood from several donors. The V gene's germline CDR1 is SGHAT and CDR2 FQNNGV. CDR3 size: 13 residues. V gave up 6 bases and J gave up 1 base, with 9 bases separating them. TCRdb's table, derived via immunoSEQ multiplex PCR, lists solely in-frame clones and lacks some. The sample records about 70,000 clones, about 94% being singletons. Material for sequencing was T cells isolated from PBMCs. The chain uses TRBV11-2 and TRBJ1-1; D not certain. This receptor was taken from a human donor in good health. The CDR3 region is CASRTTGNTEAFF. The CDR3 coding sequence is TGTGCCAGCAGAACGACGGGGAACACTGAAGCTTTCTTT.